Below, 17 T cell receptor beta chains from the same sample are listed, as sequenced in a study of human T cells and chemical hapten exposure (dated by TCRdb to the early 2020s). The time point tag for this specimen amounts to: patch test 1, 2 weeks after DPC sensitization. The treatment or condition label here, explained by the study, means: therapeutic diphenylcyclopropenone sensitization with weekly scalp DPC. The library was built by means of RACE. Sequencing used a NextSeq 500. TCRdb redid the processing of the public reads, applying fastp at Q25 and MiXCR, and retained in-frame beta chains. Rows matching on CDR3 protein sequence are summarized as one entry with the most common DNA and genes. The table for this sample lists some 170,000 distinct CDR3 sequences; 20% to 25% of them were counted only once. Roughly 6.7% of the sample is held by the ten biggest clonotypes. The sample here was whole blood, taken in connection with sensitization to the hapten diphenylcyclopropenone (DPC). The receptors derive from a woman aged 45 to 65 with alopecia areata. Some clones in this sample may be carry-over from other donors' samples.

This sequence joins TRBV5-1 and TRBJ1-1; 8 nucleotides agree with TRBD1. The ends lost 3 bases at V and 10 bases at J; junction bases unmatched: 17. This CDR3 contains 16 residues. Germline-derived CDR1 and CDR2 are SGHRS and YFSETQ. In DNA, the CDR3 is TGCGCCAGCAGCTCCTATTCGGGACAGGTTCGATTTAGAGCTTTCTTT. It is translated as CASSSYSGQVRFRAFF.

V usage is TRBV3-1 and J usage is TRBJ2-1; D is ambiguous. The CDR3 length is 11 residues. Deletions cut 0 bases from V and 6 bases from J, with 0 bases between. Germline V gene sequence: CDR1 LGHDT, CDR2 YNNKEL (reference sequence). For the CDR3, the DNA is TGTGCCAGCAGCCAAGACAATGAGCAGTTCTTC. Translation gives CASSQDNEQFF.

The chain couples TRBV25-1 to TRBJ1-6; TRBD1 matches 10 bases. The CDR3 length is 14 residues. Germline V gives CDR1 MGHDK, CDR2 SYGVNS. The V gene end was trimmed by 6 bases and the J gene end by 7 bases; junction bases not matched to a gene: 3. This CDR3 is CASRPGQGNSPLHF. As DNA, the CDR3 is TGTGCCAGCAGACCGGGACAGGGGAATTCACCCCTCCACTTT.

The V call is TRBV7-2, the J call TRBJ2-1; 13 bases match TRBD2. The trim removed 3 bases at V and 0 bases at J, leaving 5 bases unmatched. CDR1 is SGHTA and CDR2 is FQGNSA in the germline V gene. CDR3 size: 18 residues. The CDR3 reads CASSFRLAGGSSYNEQFF. The CDR3 bases are TGTGCCAGCAGCTTCAGACTAGCGGGGGGTAGCTCCTACAATGAGCAGTTCTTC.

The chain employs TRBV20-1 and TRBJ2-1; 13 nucleotides line up with TRBD2. CDR1 is DFQATT, CDR2 SNEGSKA, per germline (reference sequence). The CDR3 extends over 14 amino acids. After removal of 6 bases from V and 10 bases from J, the junction contained 9 bases not matched to a gene. The CDR3 here is CSASRTSGRGEQFF. The CDR3, as DNA: TGCAGTGCCTCACGGACTAGCGGGAGAGGGGAGCAGTTCTTC.

This clonotype appeared a few times. This chain uses TRBV3-1 with TRBJ1-1, with D possibly TRBD1 on 5 matching bases. The germline V gene has CDR1 LGHDT and CDR2 YNNKEL (reference sequence). The CDR3 sequence is 16 residues long. The ends were cut back, 3 bases at V and 2 bases at J, with 16 bases in the middle. CDR3 DNA: TGTGCCAGCAGCCACCGGACAAGACCACAAAACACTGAAGCTTTCTTT. Protein sequence: CASSHRTRPQNTEAFF.

Only a few counts were recorded for this clonotype. The rearrangement joins TRBV20-1 to TRBJ2-7, with TRBD2 identical over 9 bases. CDR3 length equals 12 residues. V lost 7 bases and J lost 5; bases outside the gene matches: 6. Germline CDR1 reads DFQATT; CDR2 reads SNEGSKA (reference sequence). The CDR3 DNA reads as TGCAGTGGAGAGCGGGAGGCGAACGAGCAGTACTTC. It encodes CSGEREANEQYF.

The chain is built from TRBV2 and TRBJ2-5; D uncertain. CDR1 is SNHLY, CDR2 FYNNEI, per germline. Between the trimmed V and J ends, which lost 1 base and 11 bases, there was a span of 14 bases. The CDR3 covers 13 residues. CDR3 sequence (DNA): TGTGCCAGCAGTGAAGGGAATATACGACCACAGTACTTC. Its protein product is CASSEGNIRPQYF. Based on the CDR3 plus reference TRBV2 and TRBJ2-5, the full variable domain is EPEVTQTPSHQVTQMGQEVILRCVPISNHLYFYWYRQILGQKVEFLVSFYNNEISEKSEIFDDQFSVERPDGSNFTLKIRSTKLEDSAMYFCASSEGNIRPQYFGPGTRLLVL.

V gene TRBV10-3 combines with J gene TRBJ2-3; 7 nucleotides match TRBD2. V was clipped by 4 bases and J by 5 bases; unmatched bases: 3. Germline V lookup: CDR1 ENHRY, CDR2 SYGVKD. The CDR3 runs to 13 residues. The CDR3 loop reads CAISVAGIDTQYF. The CDR3 nucleotides are TGTGCCATCAGTGTAGCGGGCATAGATACGCAGTATTTT.

There are a few counts of this clonotype. The rearrangement links TRBV29-1 to TRBJ1-2, with TRBD1 matching over 9 bases. Losses at the gene ends were 5 bases for V and 6 bases for J; bases not matched to a gene: 7. The CDR3 loop spans 13 amino acids. CDR1 is SQVTM and CDR2 is ANQGSEA in the germline V gene. CDR3 DNA: TGCAGCGTTCGGGACAGGGAAAAGAATGGCTACACCTTC. Translated, it gives CSVRDREKNGYTF.

In this sample, this clonotype turned up a few times. This chain uses TRBV6-1 with TRBJ2-7, with TRBD2 as a possible D gene (5 bases). CDR1 is MNHNS, CDR2 SASEGT, per germline. This CDR3 region has 17 residues. V was shortened by 1 base and J by 2 bases, with 18 bases between the two germline ends. This chain's CDR3 is CASSEGWRQIRTYEQYF. CDR3 nucleotide sequence: TGTGCCAGCAGTGAAGGGTGGAGGCAGATAAGGACCTACGAGCAGTACTTC.

J is TRBJ1-5 and V is TRBV5-1, with 10 bases lining up with TRBD1. Germline values: CDR1 SGHRS, CDR2 YFSETQ. The CDR3 runs 18 residues. The J segment lost 0 bases and the V segment lost 3 bases, leaving 9 bases of the junction unmatched. This chain's CDR3 is CASSWGDRGDPSNQPQHF. The CDR3 nucleotides read TGCGCCAGCAGCTGGGGGGACAGGGGAGACCCTAGCAATCAGCCCCAGCATTTT. Together with reference TRBV5-1 and TRBJ1-5, the CDR3 gives the full variable domain: KAGVTQTPRYLIKTRGQQVTLSCSPISGHRSVSWYQQTPGQGLQFLFEYFSETQRNKGNFPGRFSGRQFSNSRSEMNVSTLELGDSALYLCASSWGDRGDPSNQPQHFGDGTRLSIL.

The table lists this clonotype with a few counts. The chain recombines TRBV6-5 with TRBJ2-1; 7 nucleotides agree with TRBD1. The trim removed 4 bases at V and 3 bases at J, leaving 6 bases unmatched. The CDR3 runs to 15 residues. From germline, CDR1 is MNHEY and CDR2 SVGAGI. The CDR3 DNA sequence: TGTGCCAGCAGTTTCGACAGGGTCAGCTACAATGAGCAGTTCTTC. Amino acid sequence: CASSFDRVSYNEQFF.

V and J are TRBV5-1 and TRBJ1-1; 7 bases align to TRBD1. The ends lost 2 bases at V and 5 bases at J; junction bases unmatched: 9. The germline V gene encodes CDR1 SGHRS and CDR2 YFSETQ. The CDR3 length is 15 residues. For the CDR3, the DNA is TGCGCCAGCAGCTTACGACAGGGTATGGAAACTGAAGCTTTCTTT. It specifies CASSLRQGMETEAFF. Filled out from reference TRBV5-1 and TRBJ1-1, the complete variable domain reads KAGVTQTPRYLIKTRGQQVTLSCSPISGHRSVSWYQQTPGQGLQFLFEYFSETQRNKGNFPGRFSGRQFSNSRSEMNVSTLELGDSALYLCASSLRQGMETEAFFGQGTRLTVV.

The chain joins TRBV27 to TRBJ2-5, with TRBD2 matching over 11 bases. V shed 5 bases and J 4 bases; nucleotides not matched to a gene: 9. CDR3 length equals 16 residues. CDR1 and CDR2 from the germline V gene are MNHEY and SMNVEV (reference sequence). The CDR3 reads CASSLISGRARETQYF. The DNA of the CDR3 is TGTGCCAGCAGTCTCATTAGCGGGAGGGCCCGAGAGACCCAGTACTTC.

The V call is TRBV19, the J call TRBJ1-2, with 7 bases that match TRBD1. With 10 bases clipped from V and 2 bases from J, the junction kept 4 bases outside the gene matches. Looked up from germline, CDR1 is LNHDA and CDR2 is SQIVND (reference sequence). The CDR3 covers 12 residues. DNA for the CDR3: TGTGCCACAACAGGGGCGAACTATGGCTACACCTTC. Amino acid sequence: CATTGANYGYTF.

This clonotype was counted only a few times. This chain links TRBV21-1 with TRBJ2-4. TRBV21-1 is noted as a pseudogene. The CDR3 has 15 amino acids. The CDR3, as DNA: TGTGCCAGCAGAAAGAGGAGATCGGTCAAAAACATTCAGTACTTC. This encodes CASRKRRSVKNIQYF.